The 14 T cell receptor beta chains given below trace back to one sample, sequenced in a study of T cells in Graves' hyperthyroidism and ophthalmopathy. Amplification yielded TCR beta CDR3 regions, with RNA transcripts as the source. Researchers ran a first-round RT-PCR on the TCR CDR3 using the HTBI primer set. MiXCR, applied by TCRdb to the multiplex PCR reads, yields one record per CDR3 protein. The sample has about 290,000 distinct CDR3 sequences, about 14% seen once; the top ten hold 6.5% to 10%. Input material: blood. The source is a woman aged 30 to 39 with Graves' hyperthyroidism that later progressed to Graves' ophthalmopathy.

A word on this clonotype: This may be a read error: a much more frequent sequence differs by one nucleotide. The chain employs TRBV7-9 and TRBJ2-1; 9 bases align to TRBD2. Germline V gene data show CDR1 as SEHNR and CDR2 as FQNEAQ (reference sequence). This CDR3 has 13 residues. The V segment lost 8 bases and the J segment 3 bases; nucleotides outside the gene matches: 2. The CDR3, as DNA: TGTGCCAGCCGACTAGCGGACTACAATGAGCAGTTCTTC. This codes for CASRLADYNEQFF. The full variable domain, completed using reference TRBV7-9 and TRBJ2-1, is DTGVSQNPRHKITKRGQNVTFRCDPISEHNRLYWYRQTLGQGPEFLTYFQNEAQLEKSRLLSDRFSAERPKGSFSTLEIQRTEQGDSAMYLCASRLADYNEQFFGPGTRLTVL.

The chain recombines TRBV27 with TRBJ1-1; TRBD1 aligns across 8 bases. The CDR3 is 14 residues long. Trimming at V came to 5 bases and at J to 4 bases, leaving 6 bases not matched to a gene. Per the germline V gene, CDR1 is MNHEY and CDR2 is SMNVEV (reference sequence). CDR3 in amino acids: CASSLRGLVTEAFF. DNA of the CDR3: TGTGCCAGCAGTCTCAGGGGGCTGGTCACTGAAGCTTTCTTT.

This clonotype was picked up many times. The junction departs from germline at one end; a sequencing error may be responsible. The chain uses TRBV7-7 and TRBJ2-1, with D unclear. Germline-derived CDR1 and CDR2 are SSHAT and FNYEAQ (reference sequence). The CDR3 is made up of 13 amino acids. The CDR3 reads CASSSLGLVEQFF. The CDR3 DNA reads TGTGCTAGCAGCTCCCTGGGGTTGGTGGAGCAGTTCTTC.

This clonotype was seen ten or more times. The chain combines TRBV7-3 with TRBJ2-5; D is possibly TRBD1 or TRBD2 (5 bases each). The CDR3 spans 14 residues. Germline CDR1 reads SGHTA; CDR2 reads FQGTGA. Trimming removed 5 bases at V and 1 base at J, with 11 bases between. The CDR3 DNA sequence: TGTGCCAGCAGCCGGGACGGAACCCAAGAGACCCAGTACTTC. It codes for CASSRDGTQETQYF.

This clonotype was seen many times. This CDR3 reads CASSSAQGYEQYF. For the CDR3, the DNA is TGTGCCAGCAGCTCCGCTCAGGGTTACGAGCAGTACTTC. The rearrangement uses TRBV7-8 and TRBJ2-7, with D maybe TRBD1 (5 bases). CDR1 and CDR2 (germline): SGHVS, FQNEAQ. The CDR3 has 13 residues. Trimming pared 4 bases from V and 4 bases from J, leaving 11 bases between.

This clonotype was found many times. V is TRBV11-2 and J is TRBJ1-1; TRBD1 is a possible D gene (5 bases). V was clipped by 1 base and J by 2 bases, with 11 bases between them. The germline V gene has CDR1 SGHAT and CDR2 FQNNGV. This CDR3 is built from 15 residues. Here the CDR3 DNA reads TGTGCCAGCAGCTTAGGTGGGACGGGAAACACTGAAGCTTTCTTT. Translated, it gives CASSLGGTGNTEAFF.

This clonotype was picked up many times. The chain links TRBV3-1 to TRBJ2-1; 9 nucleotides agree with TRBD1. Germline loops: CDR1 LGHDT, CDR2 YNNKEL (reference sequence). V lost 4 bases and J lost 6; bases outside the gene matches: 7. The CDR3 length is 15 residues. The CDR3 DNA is TGTGCCAGCAGCCGCCGGACAGGGGCTTCCAATGAGCAGTTCTTC. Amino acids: CASSRRTGASNEQFF.

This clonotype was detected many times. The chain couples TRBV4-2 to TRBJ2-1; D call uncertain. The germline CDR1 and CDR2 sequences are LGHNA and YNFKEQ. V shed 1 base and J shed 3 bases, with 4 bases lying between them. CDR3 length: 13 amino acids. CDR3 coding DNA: TGTGCCAGCAGCCAAGGCCACTACAATGAGCAGTTCTTC. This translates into CASSQGHYNEQFF.

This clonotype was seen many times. For the CDR3, the DNA is TGTGCCAGCAGTTACCTATCGGGCCGGGAGCAGTACTTC. Translated: CASSYLSGREQYF. The chain joins TRBV6-2 or TRBV6-3 to TRBJ2-7; D remains ambiguous. Germline lookup yields CDR1 MNHEY and CDR2 SVGEGT. This CDR3 spans 13 amino acids. V was clipped by 2 bases and J by 7 bases, with 12 bases between them.

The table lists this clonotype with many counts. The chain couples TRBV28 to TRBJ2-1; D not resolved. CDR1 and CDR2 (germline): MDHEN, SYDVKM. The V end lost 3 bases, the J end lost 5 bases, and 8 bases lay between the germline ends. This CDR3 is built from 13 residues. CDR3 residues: CASSLSWNNEQFF. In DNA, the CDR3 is TGTGCCAGCAGTTTGTCTTGGAACAATGAGCAGTTCTTC.

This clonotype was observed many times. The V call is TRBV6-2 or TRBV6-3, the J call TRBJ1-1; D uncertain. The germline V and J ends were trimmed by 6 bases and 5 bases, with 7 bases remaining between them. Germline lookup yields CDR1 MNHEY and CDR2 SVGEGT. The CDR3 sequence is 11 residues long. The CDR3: CASRGRTEAFF. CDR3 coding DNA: TGTGCCAGCAGAGGGAGGACTGAAGCTTTCTTT.

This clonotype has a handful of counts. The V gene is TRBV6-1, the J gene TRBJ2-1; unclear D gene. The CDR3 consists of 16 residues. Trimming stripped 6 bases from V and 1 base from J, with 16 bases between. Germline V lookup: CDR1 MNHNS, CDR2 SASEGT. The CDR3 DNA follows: TGTGCCAGCAGGAGTGGTACTTCACCTTCCTACAATGAGCAGTTCTTC. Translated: CASRSGTSPSYNEQFF.

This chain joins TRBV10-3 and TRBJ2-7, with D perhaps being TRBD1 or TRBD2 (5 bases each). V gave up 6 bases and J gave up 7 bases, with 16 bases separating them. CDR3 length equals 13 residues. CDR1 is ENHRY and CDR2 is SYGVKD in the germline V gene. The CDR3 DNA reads TGTGCCATCAGCGGGACCGCCCTGGGGGAGCAGTACTTC. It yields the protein CAISGTALGEQYF.

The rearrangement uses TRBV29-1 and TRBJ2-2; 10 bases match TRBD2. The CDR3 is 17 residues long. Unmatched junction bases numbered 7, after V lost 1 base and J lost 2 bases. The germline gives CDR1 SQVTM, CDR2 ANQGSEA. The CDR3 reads CSVEGTSGRENTGELFF. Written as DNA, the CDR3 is TGCAGCGTTGAAGGGACTAGCGGTCGAGAAAACACCGGGGAGCTGTTTTTT.